This passage covers 10 T cell receptor beta chains from one sample sequenced in a study of T cell responses to AZD1222 COVID-19 vaccine. The repertoire was sequenced with immunoSEQ multiplex PCR; TCRdb's copy has only in-frame clones and lacks some. The repertoire holds tens of thousands of clones, with roughly 80% as singletons. Here the sequenced sample was peripheral blood, taken 28 days after the second AZD1222 dose. The receptors shown here come from an adult who received the AZD1222 COVID-19 vaccine.

The V gene is TRBV6-1, the J gene TRBJ1-2, with 7 bases identical to TRBD1. V lost 3 bases, J lost 4 bases, and 2 bases stayed unmatched. Germline loops: CDR1 MNHNS, CDR2 SASEGT. This CDR3 is 13 amino acids long. CDR3 coding DNA: TGTGCCAGCAGTGAGACAGGGCCCTATGGCTACACCTTC. Its translation: CASSETGPYGYTF.

This clone has only one observation. The chain couples TRBV11-2 to TRBJ1-5; D uncertain. Deletions cut 1 base from V and 5 bases from J, with 9 bases between. In germline, CDR1 is SGHAT, CDR2 FQNNGV. The CDR3 loop spans 14 amino acids. The chain's CDR3 is CASSLGLGYQPQHF. CDR3 coding DNA: TGTGCCAGCAGCTTAGGGTTGGGGTATCAGCCCCAGCATTTT.

The chain uses TRBV5-1 and TRBJ1-1; D call uncertain. Trimming pared 0 bases from V and 2 bases from J, leaving 11 bases between. The CDR3 has 15 residues. Germline V gene data show CDR1 as SGHRS and CDR2 as YFSETQ. The CDR3, as DNA: TGCGCCAGCAGCTTGGGTACATTGATTAACACTGAAGCTTTCTTT. It codes for CASSLGTLINTEAFF.

The chain links TRBV7-2 to TRBJ2-1; D gene unclear. Germline assignment: CDR1 SGHTA and CDR2 FQGNSA. V lost 5 bases and J lost 5, with 10 bases in between. There are 13 residues in the CDR3. This CDR3 reads CASSLGRDNEQFF. The DNA for the CDR3 is TGTGCCAGCAGCCTAGGGCGAGACAATGAGCAGTTCTTC.

V is TRBV7-2 and J is TRBJ2-1; D might be TRBD2 (6 bases). CDR3 length equals 14 residues. Trimming cost V 3 bases and J 4 bases, with 10 bases left between them. The germline V gene has CDR1 SGHTA and CDR2 FQGNSA. The CDR3 DNA follows: TGTGCCAGCAGCTTTGGGACTGAATACAATGAGCAGTTCTTC. This encodes CASSFGTEYNEQFF.

The chain employs TRBV7-9 and TRBJ2-5, with D tentatively TRBD2 (6 bases). Trimming took 4 bases from V and 3 from J, leaving 18 bases between them. The CDR3 spans 16 residues. From germline, CDR1 is SEHNR and CDR2 FQNEAQ (reference sequence). The CDR3 nucleotides are TGTGCCAGCAGCTCCCCGGGGGAAACAATAAAAGAGACCCAGTACTTC. It yields the protein CASSSPGETIKETQYF. Full variable domain (outside the CDR3, taken from reference TRBV7-9 and TRBJ2-5): DTGVSQNPRHKITKRGQNVTFRCDPISEHNRLYWYRQTLGQGPEFLTYFQNEAQLEKSRLLSDRFSAERPKGSFSTLEIQRTEQGDSAMYLCASSSPGETIKETQYFGPGTRLLVL.

The chain combines TRBV5-1 with TRBJ2-1, with 9 bases that match TRBD2. Trimming at V came to 0 bases and at J to 4 bases, leaving 5 bases not matched to a gene. Germline CDR1 reads SGHRS; CDR2 reads YFSETQ. The CDR3 has 16 amino acids. The CDR3 loop reads CASSLATSGDYNEQFF. Here the CDR3 DNA reads TGCGCCAGCAGCTTGGCGACTAGCGGAGATTACAATGAGCAGTTCTTC.

This rearrangement joins TRBV10-1 to TRBJ2-3; TRBD2 aligns across 14 bases. Germline V gene lookup returns CDR1 WNHNN and CDR2 SYGVQD (reference sequence). V lost 3 bases, J lost 4 bases, and 6 bases stayed unmatched. The CDR3 is 17 residues long. The CDR3, as DNA: TGCGCCAGCAGTGAAGGACTAGCGGGGGGCATTTCAGATACGCAGTATTTT. This translates into CASSEGLAGGISDTQYF.

The chain is built from TRBV27 and TRBJ2-2, with unresolved D. Germline CDR1 and CDR2: MNHEY and SMNVEV (reference sequence). This CDR3 comprises 13 residues. The germline V and J ends were trimmed by 5 bases and 5 bases, with 9 bases remaining between them. This chain's CDR3 is CASSPRWTGELFF. The CDR3 DNA sequence: TGTGCCAGCAGTCCCCGCTGGACCGGGGAGCTGTTTTTT.

The J gene is TRBJ2-3, the V gene TRBV5-6; 7 nucleotides line up with TRBD2. The CDR3 is made up of 14 amino acids. In germline, CDR1 is SGHDT, CDR2 YYEEEE. V lost 3 bases, J lost 2 bases, and 3 bases stayed unmatched. CDR3 region: CASSSRGTTDTQYF. CDR3 DNA sequence: TGTGCCAGCAGCTCGCGGGGGACCACAGATACGCAGTATTTT.